Listed here are 20 T cell receptor beta chains from one sample, sequenced in a study of blood T cell repertoires in COVID-19. Profiled with immunoSEQ multiplex PCR; TCRdb holds only in-frame clones, not every one. Of under 450,000 clones listed, 87% are singletons. Material for sequencing was PBMCs or T cells enriched from blood (not recorded which). The receptors originated from a man aged 25-40 years who had recovered from COVID-19.

The V gene is TRBV4-1, the J gene TRBJ2-1; TRBD1 is a possible D gene (6 bases). Germline lookup yields CDR1 MGHRA and CDR2 YSYEKL. Between the trimmed V and J ends, which lost 5 bases and 12 bases, there was a span of 11 bases. This CDR3 is 11 amino acids long. CDR3 in amino acids: CASSYGTLQFF. In DNA, the CDR3 is TGCGCCAGCAGCTATGGGACATTGCAGTTCTTC.

This rearrangement joins TRBV23-1 to TRBJ1-3; D is unresolved. TRBV23-1 is labeled an ORF, and its function is uncertain. The length of the CDR3 is 18 residues. V lost 0 bases and J lost 4, with 19 bases in between. CDR3 nucleotides: TGCGCCAGCAGTCAATCCACCCGCGCTACGTGGTCCGGAAACACCATATATTTT. Translation: CASSQSTRATWSGNTIYF.

V usage is TRBV18 and J usage is TRBJ1-1; D not certain. The CDR3 extends over 15 amino acids. Germline V gene lookup returns CDR1 KGHSH and CDR2 LQKENI. Trimming cost V 1 base and J 4 bases, with 13 bases left between them. CDR3 nucleotide sequence: TGTGCCAGCTCACCACGGCGGGGTGAGGGCACTGAAGCTTTCTTT. Translating gives CASSPRRGEGTEAFF.

The genes are TRBV5-1 and TRBJ2-7; tentatively, D is TRBD1 (5 bases). The CDR3 extends over 14 amino acids. In germline, CDR1 is SGHRS, CDR2 YFSETQ. Trimming removed 1 base at V and 2 bases at J, with 10 bases between. The CDR3 spells CASSLSQGTYEQYF. CDR3 coding DNA: TGCGCCAGCAGCTTGAGTCAGGGAACCTACGAGCAGTACTTC.

This chain links TRBV27 with TRBJ2-7; 10 bases line up with TRBD2. This CDR3 region has 14 residues. Germline lookup yields CDR1 MNHEY and CDR2 SMNVEV (reference sequence). V lost 6 bases and J lost 5; bases outside the gene matches: 7. The CDR3 DNA reads TGTGCCAGCAGCTTTAGCGGGGGGATCGACGAGCAGTACTTC. This encodes CASSFSGGIDEQYF.

The chain uses TRBV5-5 and TRBJ2-3, with 8 bases matching TRBD2. The CDR3 spans 15 residues. From germline, CDR1 is SGHKS and CDR2 YYEKEE (reference sequence). Unmatched junction bases numbered 8, after V lost 4 bases and J lost 4 bases. CDR3 DNA: TGTGCCAGCAGCCCGCCGACTAGCGTGTCAGATACGCAGTATTTT. Translating gives CASSPPTSVSDTQYF.

The chain is built from TRBV6-5 and TRBJ1-5; 11 nucleotides line up with TRBD1. The CDR3 runs 14 residues. CDR1 and CDR2 from the germline V gene are MNHEY and SVGAGI. Germline trimming cut 6 bases from V and 6 bases from J; bases unmatched to any gene: 4. This CDR3 reads CASRGQGVGQPQHF. The CDR3 nucleotides are TGTGCCAGCAGGGGACAGGGGGTCGGTCAGCCCCAGCATTTT.

The chain recombines TRBV18 with TRBJ1-4; 9 bases align to TRBD1. The length of the CDR3 is 13 residues. The germline V gene encodes CDR1 KGHSH and CDR2 LQKENI. Trimming removed 5 bases from V and 7 bases from J; junction bases left unmatched: 2. In DNA, the CDR3 is TGTGCCAGCTCAAGGGACAGGGTTGAAAAACTGTTTTTT. It yields the protein CASSRDRVEKLFF.

The chain is built from TRBV29-1 and TRBJ2-7; D call uncertain. Trimming shortened V by 3 bases and J by 4 bases, and 13 bases separated the two germline ends. CDR1 is SQVTM, CDR2 ANQGSEA, per germline. The CDR3 length is 13 residues. The CDR3 loop reads CSVEGQQGYEQYF. CDR3 DNA: TGCAGCGTTGAGGGCCAGCAAGGATACGAGCAGTACTTC.

The V gene is TRBV7-8, the J gene TRBJ1-6; possibly TRBD1 for D (6 bases). The CDR3 covers 17 residues. Trimming removed 3 bases at V and 5 bases at J, with 17 bases between. Looked up from germline, CDR1 is SGHVS and CDR2 is FQNEAQ. This chain's CDR3 is CASSFTAGTPNNSPLHF. The DNA of the CDR3 is TGTGCCAGCAGCTTCACAGCGGGGACACCGAATAATTCACCCCTCCACTTT.

V usage is TRBV6-4 and J usage is TRBJ2-5, with TRBD1 as a possible D gene (7 bases). From germline, CDR1 is MRHNA and CDR2 SNTAGT. The CDR3 runs 15 residues. V gave up 3 bases and J gave up 5 bases, with 16 bases separating them. CDR3 amino acids: CASSEGRGTGETQYF. The CDR3 bases are TGTGCCAGCAGTGAGGGCAGGGGGACTGGGGAGACCCAGTACTTC.

This chain joins TRBV10-2 and TRBJ1-4; D is undetermined. The CDR3 extends over 12 amino acids. V dropped 2 bases and J dropped 10 bases, with 8 bases sitting between them. Germline lookup yields CDR1 WSHSY and CDR2 SAAADI. This CDR3 is CASSEPGLKLFF. DNA for the CDR3: TGCGCCAGCAGTGAGCCAGGCTTAAAACTGTTTTTT.

V is TRBV9 and J is TRBJ2-3; D possibly corresponds to TRBD2 (6 bases). The CDR3 loop spans 17 amino acids. The germline gives CDR1 SGDLS, CDR2 YYNGEE. The germline V and J ends were trimmed by 0 bases and 3 bases, with 17 bases remaining between them. CDR3 DNA sequence: TGTGCCAGCAGCGTAGGCCGGAGGGGCCCTGATACAGATACGCAGTATTTT. It is translated as CASSVGRRGPDTDTQYF.

There are a few counts of this clone. V usage is TRBV27 and J usage is TRBJ1-1, with 8 nucleotides matching TRBD1. This CDR3 is 14 amino acids long. J gave up 5 bases and V 5 bases, and 7 bases lay outside the gene matches. Germline V CDR1 and CDR2: MNHEY, SMNVEV (reference sequence). The CDR3 region has the DNA TGTGCCAGCAGTCAGGGGGCACGAAATACTGAAGCTTTCTTT. Translated, it gives CASSQGARNTEAFF.

This sequence joins TRBV27 and TRBJ1-4; the D is unclear. The CDR3 runs to 17 residues. V lost 5 bases and J 0 bases, leaving 16 bases between the germline ends. CDR1 and CDR2 (germline): MNHEY, SMNVEV (reference sequence). The CDR3 loop is CASSVTQAGTTNEKLFF. CDR3 coding DNA: TGTGCCAGCAGTGTTACCCAGGCGGGGACAACTAATGAAAAACTGTTTTTT.

The J gene is TRBJ1-4, the V gene TRBV4-1, with a weak D call TRBD1 (5 bases). The CDR3 covers 17 residues. CDR1 MGHRA and CDR2 YSYEKL come from the germline V gene. V gave up 0 bases and J gave up 0 bases, with 11 bases separating them. CDR3 sequence (DNA): TGCGCCAGCAGCCAAGATCGGGGGACTACAACTAATGAAAAACTGTTTTTT. Translated: CASSQDRGTTTNEKLFF.

This clone was seen only once. The V and J genes are TRBV9 and TRBJ1-2; weak D call: TRBD1 (5 bases). Trimming stripped 3 bases from V and 4 bases from J, with 13 bases between. This CDR3 has 14 residues. CDR1 and CDR2 from the germline V gene are SGDLS and YYNGEE. The CDR3 DNA reads as TGTGCCAGCAGCGAGTCCAGGGCCCGCTATGGCTACACCTTC. It translates to CASSESRARYGYTF.

CDR3 residues: CASSWGGGNTEAFF. In DNA form, the CDR3 reads TGTGCCAGCAGCTGGGGGGGTGGGAACACTGAAGCTTTCTTT. V and J are TRBV7-2 and TRBJ1-1; the D gene is possibly TRBD1 (5 bases). The CDR3 has 14 amino acids. CDR1 is SGHTA, CDR2 FQGNSA, per germline. V lost 4 bases and J 1 base, leaving 10 bases between the germline ends.

The chain is built from TRBV10-1 and TRBJ1-1; TRBD1 matches 8 bases. V dropped 6 bases and J dropped 4; count of bases not matched to a gene: 1. The CDR3 spans 12 residues. Germline assignment: CDR1 WNHNN and CDR2 SYGVQD (reference sequence). The CDR3 coding sequence is TGCGCCAGCAGGGGGACAGGCACTGAAGCTTTCTTT. As protein: CASRGTGTEAFF.

The chain is built from TRBV7-9 and TRBJ1-2; maybe TRBD1 (6 bases). This CDR3 is built from 15 residues. The germline V and J ends were trimmed by 5 bases and 4 bases, with 17 bases remaining between them. Germline assignment: CDR1 SEHNR and CDR2 FQNEAQ (reference sequence). CDR3 bases: TGTGCCAGCAGCCCTCGACAGGCCTCGGCCTATGGCTACACCTTC. Its protein product is CASSPRQASAYGYTF.